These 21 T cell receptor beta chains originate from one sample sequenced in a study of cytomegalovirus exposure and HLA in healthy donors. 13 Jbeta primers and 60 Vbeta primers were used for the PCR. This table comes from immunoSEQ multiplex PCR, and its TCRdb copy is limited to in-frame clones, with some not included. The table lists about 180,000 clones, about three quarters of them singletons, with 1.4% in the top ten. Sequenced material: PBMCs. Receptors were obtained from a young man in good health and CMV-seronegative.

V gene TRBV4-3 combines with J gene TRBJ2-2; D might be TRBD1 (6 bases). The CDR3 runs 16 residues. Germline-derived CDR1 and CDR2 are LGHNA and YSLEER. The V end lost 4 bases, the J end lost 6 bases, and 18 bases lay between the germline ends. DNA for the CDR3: TGCGCCAGCAGCCCGGGCCCACAAAAGGGGGCCGGGGAGCTGTTTTTT. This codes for CASSPGPQKGAGELFF.

DNA for the CDR3: TGTGCCAGCAGCCGAACAGGCGTAGGGGGCTACACCTTC. Protein: CASSRTGVGGYTF. The rearrangement joins TRBV7-9 to TRBJ1-2; perhaps TRBD1 as D (5 bases). The CDR3 is 13 amino acids. Trimming removed 5 bases from V and 8 bases from J, with 15 bases in between. Germline CDR1 is SEHNR and CDR2 is FQNEAQ (reference sequence). The full variable domain, its missing parts supplied by reference TRBV7-9 and TRBJ1-2, is DTGVSQNPRHKITKRGQNVTFRCDPISEHNRLYWYRQTLGQGPEFLTYFQNEAQLEKSRLLSDRFSAERPKGSFSTLEIQRTEQGDSAMYLCASSRTGVGGYTFGSGTRLTVV.

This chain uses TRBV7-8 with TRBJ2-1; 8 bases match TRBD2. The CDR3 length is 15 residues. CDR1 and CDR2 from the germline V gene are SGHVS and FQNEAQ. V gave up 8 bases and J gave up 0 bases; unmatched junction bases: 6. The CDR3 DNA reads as TGTGCCAGCGCTGGACTAGCCAGCTCCTACAATGAGCAGTTCTTC. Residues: CASAGLASSYNEQFF.

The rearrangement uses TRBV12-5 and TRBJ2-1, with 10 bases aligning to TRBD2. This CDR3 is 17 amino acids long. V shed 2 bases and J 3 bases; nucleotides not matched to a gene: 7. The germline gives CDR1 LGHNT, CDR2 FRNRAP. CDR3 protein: CASGLPLAGGDYNEQFF. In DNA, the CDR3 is TGTGCTAGTGGTTTGCCCTTAGCGGGAGGAGACTACAATGAGCAGTTCTTC. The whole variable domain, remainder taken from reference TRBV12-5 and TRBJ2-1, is DARVTQTPRHKVTEMGQEVTMRCQPILGHNTVFWYRQTMMQGLELLAYFRNRAPLDDSGMPKDRFSAEMPDATLATLKIQPSEPRDSAVYFCASGLPLAGGDYNEQFFGPGTRLTVL.

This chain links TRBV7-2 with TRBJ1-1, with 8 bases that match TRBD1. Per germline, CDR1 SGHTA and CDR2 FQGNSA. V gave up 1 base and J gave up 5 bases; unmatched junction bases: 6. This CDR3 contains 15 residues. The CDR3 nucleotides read TGTGCCAGCAGCTTAGGGGGGACAGGTGGTACTGAAGCTTTCTTT. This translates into CASSLGGTGGTEAFF.

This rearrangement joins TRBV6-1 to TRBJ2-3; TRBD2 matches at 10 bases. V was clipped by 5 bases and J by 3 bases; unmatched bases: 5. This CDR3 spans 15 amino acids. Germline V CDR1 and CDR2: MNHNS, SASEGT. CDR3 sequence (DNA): TGTGCCAGCAGTTTGACTAGCGGGTATACAGATACGCAGTATTTT. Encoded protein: CASSLTSGYTDTQYF.

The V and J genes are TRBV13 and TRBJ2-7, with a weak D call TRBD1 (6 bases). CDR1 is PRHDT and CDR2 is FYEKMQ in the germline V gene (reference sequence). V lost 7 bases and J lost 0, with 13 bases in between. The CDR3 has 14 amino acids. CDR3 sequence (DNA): TGTGCCAGCATCCGGGCAGGGGCCTCCTACGAGCAGTACTTC. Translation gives CASIRAGASYEQYF.

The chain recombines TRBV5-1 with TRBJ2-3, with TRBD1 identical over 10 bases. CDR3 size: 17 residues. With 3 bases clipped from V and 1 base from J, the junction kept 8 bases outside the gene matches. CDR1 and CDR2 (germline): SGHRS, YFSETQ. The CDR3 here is CASSSKLGTGGTDTQYF. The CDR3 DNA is TGCGCCAGCAGCTCCAAGCTCGGGACAGGGGGCACAGATACGCAGTATTTT.

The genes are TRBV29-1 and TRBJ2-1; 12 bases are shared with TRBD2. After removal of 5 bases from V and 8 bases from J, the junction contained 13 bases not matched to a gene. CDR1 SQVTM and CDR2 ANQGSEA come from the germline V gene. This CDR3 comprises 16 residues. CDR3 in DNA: TGCAGCGTTCAACACCTAGCGGGGGGGCGGGGGGATGAGCAGTTCTTC. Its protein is CSVQHLAGGRGDEQFF.

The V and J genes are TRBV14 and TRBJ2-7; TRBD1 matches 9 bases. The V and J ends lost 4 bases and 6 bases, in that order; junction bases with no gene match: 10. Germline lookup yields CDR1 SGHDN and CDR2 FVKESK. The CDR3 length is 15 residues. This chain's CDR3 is CASSPHGGQGGEQYF. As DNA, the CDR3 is TGTGCCAGCAGCCCCCACGGGGGACAGGGTGGCGAGCAGTACTTC.

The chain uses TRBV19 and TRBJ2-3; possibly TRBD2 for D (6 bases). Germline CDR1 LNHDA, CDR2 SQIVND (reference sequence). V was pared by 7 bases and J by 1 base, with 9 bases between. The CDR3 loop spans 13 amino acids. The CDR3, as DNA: TGTGCCAGTAACCAGCGGGGCACAGATACGCAGTATTTT. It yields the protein CASNQRGTDTQYF.

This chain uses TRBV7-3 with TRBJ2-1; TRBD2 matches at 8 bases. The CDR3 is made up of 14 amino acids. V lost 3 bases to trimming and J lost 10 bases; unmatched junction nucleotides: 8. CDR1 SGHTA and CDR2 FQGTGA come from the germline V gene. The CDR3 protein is CASSFAGTRREQFF. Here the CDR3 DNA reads TGTGCCAGCAGCTTCGCCGGGACTAGGAGGGAGCAGTTCTTC.

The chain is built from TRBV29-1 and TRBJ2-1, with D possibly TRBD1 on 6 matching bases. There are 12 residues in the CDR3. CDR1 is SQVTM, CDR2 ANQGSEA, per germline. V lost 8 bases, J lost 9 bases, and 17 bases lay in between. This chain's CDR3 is CSIRDTKGEQFF. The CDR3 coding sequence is TGCAGCATCCGGGACACTAAGGGTGAGCAGTTCTTC.

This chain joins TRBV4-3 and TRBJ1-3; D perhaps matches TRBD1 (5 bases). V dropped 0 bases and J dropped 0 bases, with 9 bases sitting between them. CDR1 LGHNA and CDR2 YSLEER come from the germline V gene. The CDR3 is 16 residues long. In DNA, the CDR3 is TGCGCCAGCAGCCAAGATTGGACAATCTCTGGAAACACCATATATTTT. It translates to CASSQDWTISGNTIYF.

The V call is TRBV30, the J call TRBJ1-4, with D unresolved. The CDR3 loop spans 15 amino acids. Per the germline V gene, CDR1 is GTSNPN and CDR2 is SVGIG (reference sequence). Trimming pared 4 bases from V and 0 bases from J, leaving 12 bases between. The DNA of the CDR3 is TGTGCCTGGAATTTGTTCGGGACAACTAATGAAAAACTGTTTTTT. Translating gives CAWNLFGTTNEKLFF.

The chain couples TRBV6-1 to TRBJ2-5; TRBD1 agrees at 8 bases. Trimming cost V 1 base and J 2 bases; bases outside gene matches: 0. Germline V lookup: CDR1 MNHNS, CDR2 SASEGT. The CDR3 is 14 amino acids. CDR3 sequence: CASSEDRGQETQYF. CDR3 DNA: TGTGCCAGCAGTGAAGACAGGGGGCAAGAGACCCAGTACTTC.

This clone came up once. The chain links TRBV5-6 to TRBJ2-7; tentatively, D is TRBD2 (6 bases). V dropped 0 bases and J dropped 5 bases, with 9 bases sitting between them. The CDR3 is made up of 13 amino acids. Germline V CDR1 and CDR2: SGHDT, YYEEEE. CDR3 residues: CASSLDRENEQYF. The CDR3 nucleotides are TGTGCCAGCAGCTTGGACCGGGAGAACGAGCAGTACTTC.

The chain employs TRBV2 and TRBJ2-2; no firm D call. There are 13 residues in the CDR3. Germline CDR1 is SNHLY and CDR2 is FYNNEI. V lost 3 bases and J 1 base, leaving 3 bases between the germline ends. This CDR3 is CASSERNTGELFF. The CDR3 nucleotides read TGTGCCAGCAGTGAGAGGAACACCGGGGAGCTGTTTTTT.

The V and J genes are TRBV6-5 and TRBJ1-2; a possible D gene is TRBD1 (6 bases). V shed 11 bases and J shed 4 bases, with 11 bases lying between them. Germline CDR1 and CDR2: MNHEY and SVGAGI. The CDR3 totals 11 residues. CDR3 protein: CAFRDTYGYTF. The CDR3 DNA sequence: TGTGCCTTCCGGGACACCTATGGCTACACCTTC.

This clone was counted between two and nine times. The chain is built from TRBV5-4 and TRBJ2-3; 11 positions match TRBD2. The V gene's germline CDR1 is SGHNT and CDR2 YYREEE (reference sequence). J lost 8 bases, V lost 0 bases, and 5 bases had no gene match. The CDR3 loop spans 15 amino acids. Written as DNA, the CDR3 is TGTGCCAGCAGCTTGGGAGGTAGCGGGGGGGCTACGCAGTATTTT. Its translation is CASSLGGSGGATQYF.

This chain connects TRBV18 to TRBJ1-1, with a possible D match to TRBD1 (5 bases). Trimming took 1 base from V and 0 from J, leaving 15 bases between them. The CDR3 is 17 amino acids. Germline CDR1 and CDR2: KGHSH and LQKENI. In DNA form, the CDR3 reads TGTGCCAGCTCACCACGACCGGGGGTGGACATGAACACTGAAGCTTTCTTT. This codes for CASSPRPGVDMNTEAFF.